The 30 T cell receptor beta chains in this list originate from one sample, sequenced in a study of cytotoxic CD8 clonotypes in ibrutinib-treated CLL. TCRdb's copy holds only in-frame clones and misses some; the assay was immunoSEQ multiplex PCR. This repertoire shows 6,500 to 9,000 clones, 60% to 80% found once; its top ten account for more than 35%. Sequencing was performed on PBMCs, taken before ibrutinib treatment. The receptors were gathered from a human donor with chronic lymphocytic leukemia.

This clone was seen a handful of times. This chain joins TRBV11-2 and TRBJ1-4; D is uncertain. V shed 5 bases and J shed 8 bases, with 18 bases lying between them. CDR1 is SGHAT, CDR2 FQNNGV, per germline. The CDR3 has 15 amino acids. In DNA form, the CDR3 reads TGTGCCAGCAGCCCCGCGGGGTTTACCGGCGAAAAACTGTTTTTT. As protein: CASSPAGFTGEKLFF.

By share of the sample, this clone is large. The chain recombines TRBV9 with TRBJ2-1; a possible D gene is TRBD1 (6 bases). The germline V gene encodes CDR1 SGDLS and CDR2 YYNGEE. The CDR3 contains 15 residues. Trimming shortened V by 7 bases and J by 1 base, and 15 bases separated the two germline ends. In nucleotides, the CDR3 is TGTGCCAGCTCTTCTCAGGGGCAGTCCTACAATGAGCAGTTCTTC. The encoded protein is CASSSQGQSYNEQFF.

This chain uses TRBV28 with TRBJ2-3, with unresolved D. The CDR3 has 15 residues. The V end lost 3 bases, the J end lost 1 base, and 11 bases lay between the germline ends. Germline CDR1 MDHEN, CDR2 SYDVKM. CDR3 bases: TGTGCCAGCAGTTTCTCCTCCTCCGGCACAGATACGCAGTATTTT. Translation: CASSFSSSGTDTQYF.

This clone appeared a single time. The chain has TRBV19 and TRBJ2-3; D could derive from TRBD1 or TRBD2 (5 bases each). The CDR3 has 15 amino acids. Germline CDR1 LNHDA, CDR2 SQIVND (reference sequence). V lost 7 bases to trimming and J lost 2 bases, with 16 bases between them. The CDR3 DNA reads TGTGCCAGTACCCACCGGGACCTACTCACAGATACGCAGTATTTT. Translated, it gives CASTHRDLLTDTQYF. Combining the CDR3 with reference TRBV19 and TRBJ2-3 gives the whole variable domain DGGITQSPKYLFRKEGQNVTLSCEQNLNHDAMYWYRQDPGQGLRLIYYSQIVNDFQKGDIAEGYSVSREKKESFPLTVTSAQKNPTAFYLCASTHRDLLTDTQYFGPGTRLTVL.

The chain recombines TRBV21-1 with TRBJ2-3. TRBV21-1 is recorded as a pseudogene. The CDR3 runs to 11 residues. The CDR3 DNA follows: TGTGCCAGCAGCAAGTTGGATACGCAGTATTTT. Protein: CASSKLDTQYF.

CDR3 coding DNA: TGTGCCATCAGTGAGAGGTACACAGATACGCAGTATTTT. It codes for CAISERYTDTQYF. The chain combines TRBV10-3 with TRBJ2-3; D unresolved. Germline V gene data show CDR1 as ENHRY and CDR2 as SYGVKD. Deletions cut 2 bases from V and 2 bases from J, with 5 bases between. This CDR3 comprises 13 residues.

The V call is TRBV7-2, the J call TRBJ1-4; D gene uncertain. V was clipped by 1 base and J by 0 bases, with 12 bases between them. The germline V gene encodes CDR1 SGHTA and CDR2 FQGNSA. The CDR3 is 17 residues long. This CDR3 is CASSLVRGYATNEKLFF. CDR3 nucleotide sequence: TGTGCCAGCAGCTTAGTCCGGGGATATGCAACTAATGAAAAACTGTTTTTT. Full variable domain (outside the CDR3, taken from reference TRBV7-2 and TRBJ1-4): GAGVSQSPSNKVTEKGKDVELRCDPISGHTALYWYRQSLGQGLEFLIYFQGNSAPDKSGLPSDRFSAERTGGSVSTLTIQRTQQEDSAVYLCASSLVRGYATNEKLFFGSGTQLSVL.

The CDR3 loop reads CASTRTGGKGTEAFF. The CDR3, as DNA: TGTGCCAGCACCCGAACGGGGGGCAAGGGCACTGAAGCTTTCTTT. The genes are TRBV7-2 and TRBJ1-1; weak D call: TRBD1 (6 bases). In germline, CDR1 is SGHTA, CDR2 FQGNSA. The CDR3 runs to 15 residues. Trimming stripped 7 bases from V and 4 bases from J, with 19 bases between.

The DNA for the CDR3 is TGTGCCAGTGAACAGGCCACTGAAGCTTTCTTT. It is translated as CASEQATEAFF. V is TRBV19 and J is TRBJ1-1; possible D gene TRBD1, 5 bases. The length of the CDR3 is 11 residues. The germline V gene encodes CDR1 LNHDA and CDR2 SQIVND (reference sequence). Trimming cost V 8 bases and J 4 bases, with 8 bases left between them.

The rearrangement uses TRBV28 and TRBJ2-3; weak D call: TRBD2 (5 bases). This CDR3 region has 17 residues. Germline V gene data show CDR1 as MDHEN and CDR2 as SYDVKM. V lost 2 bases, J lost 0 bases, and 15 bases lay in between. The CDR3 coding sequence is TGTGCCAGCAGTTTACCCCAATCGGCGGGTAGCACAGATACGCAGTATTTT. It translates to CASSLPQSAGSTDTQYF.

The V gene is TRBV6-6, the J gene TRBJ2-3, with 8 bases lining up with TRBD2. The ends lost 5 bases at V and 0 bases at J; junction bases unmatched: 7. Germline CDR1 reads MNHNY; CDR2 reads SVGAGI (reference sequence). CDR3 size: 16 residues. The CDR3 DNA is TGTGCCAGCAGTACCCCCTCTAGCGGGAGCACAGATACGCAGTATTTT. It codes for CASSTPSSGSTDTQYF.

The chain couples TRBV14 to TRBJ2-1, with 10 bases that match TRBD1. With V trimmed by 1 base and J by 9 bases, 12 bases remained unmatched. This CDR3 region has 17 residues. Germline loops: CDR1 SGHDN, CDR2 FVKESK. CDR3 in amino acids: CASSQAGTGALGGEQFF. CDR3 in DNA: TGTGCCAGCAGCCAAGCAGGGACAGGGGCTCTCGGGGGTGAGCAGTTCTTC.

The chain recombines TRBV7-8 with TRBJ2-3; 16 positions agree with TRBD2. Germline CDR1 and CDR2: SGHVS and FQNEAQ. CDR3 size: 19 residues. V dropped 6 bases and J dropped 6; count of bases not matched to a gene: 15. The CDR3 region is CASSPNPGLAGGPSDTQYF. The CDR3 DNA is TGTGCCAGCAGTCCAAACCCGGGACTAGCGGGAGGGCCGTCTGATACGCAGTATTTT.

The count of this clone is one. V is TRBV7-2 and J is TRBJ1-2; 7 bases align to TRBD1. V dropped 1 base and J dropped 4; count of bases not matched to a gene: 3. The CDR3 covers 14 residues. Germline V gene data show CDR1 as SGHTA and CDR2 as FQGNSA. The CDR3 loop reads CASSLVGDSYGYTF. CDR3 nucleotides: TGTGCCAGCAGCTTAGTAGGGGACAGCTATGGCTACACCTTC.

The CDR3 loop reads CASSSGTVHEQYF. The DNA for the CDR3 is TGTGCCAGCAGCTCCGGGACGGTCCACGAGCAGTACTTC. The gene calls are TRBV7-9 and TRBJ2-7, with D perhaps given as TRBD1 or TRBD2 (5 bases each). The V gene lost 4 bases and the J gene lost 5 bases, with 12 bases spanning the gap. Germline V lookup: CDR1 SEHNR, CDR2 FQNEAQ (reference sequence). This CDR3 contains 13 residues.

This clone was seen more than once but under ten times. The chain has TRBV25-1 and TRBJ2-1; 7 nucleotides agree with TRBD1. CDR3 length equals 16 residues. V shed 10 bases and J 7 bases; nucleotides not matched to a gene: 19. Germline CDR1 MGHDK, CDR2 SYGVNS. The CDR3 DNA reads TGTGCCACAGGACACTCCCGGGACAGAGGTTGGAATGAGCAGTTCTTC. Protein: CATGHSRDRGWNEQFF.

The rearrangement links TRBV6-1 to TRBJ2-5; TRBD2 aligns across 10 bases. The CDR3 has 15 residues. CDR1 is MNHNS and CDR2 is SASEGT in the germline V gene. The junction had 3 bases not matched to a gene; V was cut back by 3 bases and J by 2 bases. CDR3 nucleotide sequence: TGTGCCAGCAGTGAGACTAGCGGGCATCAAGAGACCCAGTACTTC. It yields the protein CASSETSGHQETQYF.

The rearrangement joins TRBV7-2 to TRBJ2-1; 9 positions match TRBD1. This CDR3 region has 17 residues. V was pared by 5 bases and J by 4 bases, with 12 bases of the junction left unmatched. Looked up from germline, CDR1 is SGHTA and CDR2 is FQGNSA. CDR3 DNA: TGTGCCAGCAGCCCGTCTCCAACAGGGGGCTTTTACAATGAGCAGTTCTTC. This encodes CASSPSPTGGFYNEQFF.

This clone has a single count. The chain combines TRBV30 with TRBJ2-7; TRBD2 aligns across 9 bases. CDR1 is GTSNPN, CDR2 SVGIG, per germline (reference sequence). The CDR3 covers 15 residues. The junction had 9 bases not matched to a gene; V was cut back by 2 bases and J by 4 bases. DNA for the CDR3: TGTGCCTGGAGTCATTCCGGCGGGGGGGCATACGAGCAGTACTTC. It is translated as CAWSHSGGGAYEQYF. The full variable domain, in which reference TRBV30 and TRBJ2-7 provide the parts outside the CDR3, is SQTIHQWPATLVQPVGSPLSLECTVEGTSNPNLYWYRQAAGRGLQLLFYSVGIGQISSEVPQNLSASRPQDRQFILSSKKLLLSDSGFYLCAWSHSGGGAYEQYFGPGTRLTVT.

The V gene is TRBV19, the J gene TRBJ1-5, with TRBD1 as a possible D gene (6 bases). CDR3 length: 15 residues. The V end was cut by 6 bases, the J end by 6 bases, with 18 bases between. Germline CDR1 reads LNHDA; CDR2 reads SQIVND (reference sequence). The chain's CDR3 is CASSTGGGTGQPQHF. The CDR3 nucleotides are TGTGCCAGTAGCACAGGCGGGGGCACAGGTCAGCCCCAGCATTTT.

The gene calls are TRBV5-1 and TRBJ2-2; 7 bases are shared with TRBD2. J was trimmed by 7 bases and V by 6 bases; bases with no gene match: 12. The germline V gene encodes CDR1 SGHRS and CDR2 YFSETQ. This CDR3 is built from 15 residues. The CDR3 spells CASTPEAGVSGELFF. Written as DNA, the CDR3 is TGCGCCAGCACGCCGGAGGCGGGAGTCAGCGGGGAGCTGTTTTTT. Drawing the rest from reference TRBV5-1 and TRBJ2-2, the complete variable domain is KAGVTQTPRYLIKTRGQQVTLSCSPISGHRSVSWYQQTPGQGLQFLFEYFSETQRNKGNFPGRFSGRQFSNSRSEMNVSTLELGDSALYLCASTPEAGVSGELFFGEGSRLTVL.

This clone was observed a handful of times. The chain employs TRBV19 and TRBJ1-5; 7 bases fit TRBD1. CDR1 is LNHDA and CDR2 is SQIVND in the germline V gene (reference sequence). The CDR3 is 15 residues long. Trimming took 5 bases from V and 1 from J; bases not matched to a gene: 5. The CDR3: CASSSAGGSNQPQHF. The CDR3 nucleotides read TGTGCCAGTAGTTCAGCAGGGGGAAGCAATCAGCCCCAGCATTTT. The full variable domain, its missing parts supplied by reference TRBV19 and TRBJ1-5, is DGGITQSPKYLFRKEGQNVTLSCEQNLNHDAMYWYRQDPGQGLRLIYYSQIVNDFQKGDIAEGYSVSREKKESFPLTVTSAQKNPTAFYLCASSSAGGSNQPQHFGDGTRLSIL.

J is TRBJ1-1 and V is TRBV6-6; D ambiguous. The CDR3 loop spans 13 amino acids. Germline V CDR1 and CDR2: MNHNY, SVGAGI (reference sequence). V lost 2 bases, J lost 3 bases, and 7 bases lay in between. The CDR3 DNA is TGTGCCAGCAGTTACGAGATTGACACTGAAGCTTTCTTT. Its translation: CASSYEIDTEAFF.

The rearrangement uses TRBV27 and TRBJ2-1; 7 bases are a match to TRBD1. The germline CDR1 and CDR2 sequences are MNHEY and SMNVEV (reference sequence). The J segment lost 5 bases and the V segment lost 5 bases, leaving 12 bases of the junction unmatched. This CDR3 spans 16 amino acids. The CDR3 sequence: CASSPKHGTANNEQFF. CDR3 nucleotide sequence: TGTGCCAGCAGTCCTAAACATGGGACAGCAAACAATGAGCAGTTCTTC.

The chain has TRBV11-2 and TRBJ1-2, with D possibly matching TRBD1 (5 bases). The CDR3 consists of 16 residues. Trimming took 0 bases from V and 4 from J, leaving 15 bases between them. The V gene's germline CDR1 is SGHAT and CDR2 FQNNGV. The CDR3 DNA is TGTGCCAGCAGCTTAGATGGGAGGGCGCAGGGCTATGGCTACACCTTC. It encodes CASSLDGRAQGYGYTF.

The chain couples TRBV27 to TRBJ2-7; tentative D call: TRBD1 (5 bases). This CDR3 spans 14 amino acids. Germline V gene lookup returns CDR1 MNHEY and CDR2 SMNVEV (reference sequence). V lost 5 bases and J 1 base, leaving 12 bases between the germline ends. The CDR3 DNA reads TGTGCCAGCAGTCCTAACAGGAATTCCTACGAGCAGTACTTC. The encoded protein is CASSPNRNSYEQYF.

This rearrangement joins TRBV9 to TRBJ1-4; tentative D call: TRBD1 (5 bases). Germline V gene sequence: CDR1 SGDLS, CDR2 YYNGEE. CDR3 length: 15 residues. The V end lost 4 bases, the J end lost 1 base, and 11 bases lay between the germline ends. For the CDR3, the DNA is TGTGCCAGCAGCTCCGAGGGGAAAACTAATGAAAAACTGTTTTTT. It yields the protein CASSSEGKTNEKLFF.

J is TRBJ1-2 and V is TRBV9, with a tentative D call TRBD1 (6 bases). The germline CDR1 and CDR2 sequences are SGDLS and YYNGEE. The ends were cut back, 0 bases at V and 0 bases at J, with 9 bases in the middle. This CDR3 is built from 15 residues. In DNA form, the CDR3 reads TGTGCCAGCAGCGTAGGAGAGGGGGCTAACTATGGCTACACCTTC. Amino acid sequence: CASSVGEGANYGYTF.

The chain has TRBV28 and TRBJ2-7, with TRBD1 as a possible D gene (6 bases). The CDR3 runs 19 residues. V was shortened by 2 bases and J by 2 bases, with 25 bases between the two germline ends. Germline CDR1 and CDR2: MDHEN and SYDVKM. The CDR3 nucleotides read TGTGCCAGCAGTTTAATGGGAAATCACTGGACAGTCCGCACCTACGAGCAGTACTTC. Its translation: CASSLMGNHWTVRTYEQYF.

The chain recombines TRBV11-3 with TRBJ1-2, with D unclear. Germline V gene data show CDR1 as SGHNT and CDR2 as YENEEA. The CDR3 loop spans 14 amino acids. Between the trimmed V and J ends, which lost 8 bases and 0 bases, there was a span of 13 bases. This chain's CDR3 is CASSSVGSNYGYTF. Here the CDR3 DNA reads TGTGCCAGCTCAAGTGTAGGGTCTAACTATGGCTACACCTTC.